This T cell receptor beta chain was recovered during a study of blood T cell repertoires in COVID-19. Study details: Collection of acute and convalescent COVID-19 samples took place in the United States, Italy and Spain.

Only in-frame clones appear in the TCRdb table, and some are missing; sequencing was by immunoSEQ multiplex PCR. Of hundreds of thousands of clones listed, roughly 90% are singletons. Trimming cost V 5 bases and J 7 bases; bases outside gene matches: 6. CDR1 LNHDA and CDR2 SQIVND come from the germline V gene (reference sequence). This CDR3 spans 14 amino acids. The study assigned cohorts using participant-reported clinical history. This TCR derives from a woman aged 18-29 years with acute COVID-19. The rearrangement links TRBV19 to TRBJ2-3, with 10 positions matching TRBD2. What was sequenced was PBMCs or T cells enriched from blood (not recorded which). CDR3 sequence: CASSSEREGYTQYF. The CDR3, as DNA: TGTGCCAGTAGTTCTGAGCGGGAGGGATATACGCAGTATTTT.